The 25 T cell receptor beta chains presented below share a single source sample, sequenced in a study of blood T cell repertoires in COVID-19. Clones were sequenced by immunoSEQ multiplex PCR, and TCRdb holds only the in-frame ones, with some missing. The profile covers approximately 500,000 clones, with roughly nine tenths appearing a single time and around 0.92% taken by the ten largest. The sample taken for sequencing was peripheral blood. The receptors derive from a young man with COVID-19, enrolled during active disease.

This chain connects TRBV2 to TRBJ2-5, with a tentative D call TRBD1 (6 bases). Germline CDR1 SNHLY, CDR2 FYNNEI. V gave up 7 bases and J gave up 1 base, with 16 bases separating them. The CDR3 spans 15 residues. The CDR3 nucleotides are TGTGCCAGCAAGAGTACCGGACAGACCCAAGAGACCCAGTACTTC. It yields the protein CASKSTGQTQETQYF.

The gene calls are TRBV10-1 and TRBJ2-5; D not resolved. The CDR3 contains 13 residues. Germline CDR1 reads WNHNN; CDR2 reads SYGVQD (reference sequence). V was clipped by 3 bases and J by 0 bases, with 5 bases between them. This CDR3 is CASSDGNQETQYF. The DNA of the CDR3 is TGCGCCAGCAGTGATGGCAACCAAGAGACCCAGTACTTC.

The V call is TRBV15, the J call TRBJ1-6, with 7 nucleotides matching TRBD1. Germline loops: CDR1 LNHNV, CDR2 YYDKDF (reference sequence). This CDR3 is built from 15 residues. V shed 1 base, J shed 7 bases, and the junction held 4 bases outside the gene matches. The CDR3 reads CATSRGGQKNSPLHF. CDR3 DNA: TGTGCCACCAGCAGAGGGGGACAGAAAAATTCACCCCTCCACTTT.

This clone was seen more than once but under ten times. This chain uses TRBV24-1 with TRBJ1-1; tentative D call: TRBD1 (6 bases). CDR3 length: 18 amino acids. The germline V and J ends were trimmed by 8 bases and 1 base, with 25 bases remaining between them. Germline CDR1 reads KGHDR; CDR2 reads SFDVKD. The CDR3 region has the DNA TGTGCCACCAACCCATTACCGGGTTGCAGGGGACCGAACACTGAAGCTTTCTTT. It specifies CATNPLPGCRGPNTEAFF.

V is TRBV7-8 and J is TRBJ2-3; D perhaps matches TRBD2 (6 bases). CDR1 SGHVS and CDR2 FQNEAQ come from the germline V gene. This CDR3 has 15 amino acids. V was trimmed by 5 bases and J by 1 base, leaving 13 bases between them. The CDR3 sequence is CASSLKRVRTDTQYF. The CDR3 DNA reads as TGTGCCAGCAGCCTAAAGCGGGTGCGCACAGATACGCAGTATTTT.

J is TRBJ1-6 and V is TRBV5-1; 10 bases match TRBD1. V dropped 4 bases and J dropped 7; count of bases not matched to a gene: 2. The CDR3 is 14 amino acids. Germline V gene lookup returns CDR1 SGHRS and CDR2 YFSETQ. CDR3 in DNA: TGCGCCAGCAGCGTGGACAGGGGGAATTCACCCCTCCACTTT. This encodes CASSVDRGNSPLHF.

The gene calls are TRBV14 and TRBJ2-2; the match to TRBD1 covers 7 bases. This CDR3 contains 14 residues. The V gene's germline CDR1 is SGHDN and CDR2 FVKESK. The trim removed 6 bases at V and 4 bases at J, leaving 5 bases unmatched. The CDR3 DNA reads as TGTGCCAGCAGAGGGACAGACCTCACCGGGGAGCTGTTTTTT. Translation: CASRGTDLTGELFF.

The chain uses TRBV24-1 and TRBJ2-1; 10 bases line up with TRBD2. CDR3 length: 20 residues. Unmatched junction bases numbered 16, after V lost 0 bases and J lost 6 bases. Per germline, CDR1 KGHDR and CDR2 SFDVKD. This chain's CDR3 is CATSDLPQGVAGGRINEQFF. CDR3 coding DNA: TGTGCCACCAGTGATTTGCCCCAGGGGGTAGCGGGAGGTAGGATCAATGAGCAGTTCTTC.

The V and J genes are TRBV6-1 and TRBJ1-2; no firm D call. Per the germline V gene, CDR1 is MNHNS and CDR2 is SASEGT. V was shortened by 3 bases and J by 8 bases, with 10 bases between the two germline ends. This CDR3 spans 12 amino acids. CDR3 amino acids: CASSDLSGGYTF. The CDR3 coding sequence is TGTGCCAGCAGTGATCTATCGGGGGGCTACACCTTC.

The chain combines TRBV6-6 with TRBJ2-7, with D possibly TRBD2 on 6 matching bases. The V and J ends lost 2 bases and 5 bases respectively, with 16 bases between them. Germline values: CDR1 MNHNY, CDR2 SVGAGI (reference sequence). This CDR3 has 15 amino acids. In DNA, the CDR3 is TGTGCCAGCAGTTACATAGGGACTGGTTCCCACGAGCAGTACTTC. It is translated as CASSYIGTGSHEQYF.

This clone has a single count. V is TRBV4-2 and J is TRBJ2-2; possible D gene TRBD1, 6 bases. CDR3 length: 15 amino acids. Germline loops: CDR1 LGHNA, CDR2 YNFKEQ. V was shortened by 5 bases and J by 6 bases, with 16 bases between the two germline ends. The CDR3 nucleotides are TGTGCCAGCAGCAAGGGTCTCAGGGGCGCCGGGGAGCTGTTTTTT. Its protein is CASSKGLRGAGELFF.

This chain uses TRBV5-1 with TRBJ1-6, with no clear D. The CDR3 length is 15 residues. Germline V CDR1 and CDR2: SGHRS, YFSETQ. Trimming cost V 0 bases and J 12 bases, with 16 bases left between them. The CDR3 protein is CASSLGAARSVPLHF. DNA for the CDR3: TGCGCCAGCAGCTTGGGGGCAGCCAGATCTGTACCCCTCCACTTT.

The CDR3 reads CASSLGGATEAFF. The CDR3 coding sequence is TGTGCCAGCAGCTTAGGAGGAGCCACTGAAGCTTTCTTT. The chain combines TRBV11-2 with TRBJ1-1; D call uncertain. Trimming shortened V by 1 base and J by 4 bases, and 7 bases separated the two germline ends. CDR1 and CDR2 (germline): SGHAT, FQNNGV. This CDR3 spans 13 amino acids.

The V and J genes are TRBV2 and TRBJ2-4; the match to TRBD1 covers 8 bases. This CDR3 has 15 amino acids. The germline V gene has CDR1 SNHLY and CDR2 FYNNEI. V shed 6 bases and J 2 bases; nucleotides not matched to a gene: 6. As DNA, the CDR3 is TGTGCCAGCAGAGGACAGGGTATTACCAAAAACATTCAGTACTTC. Encoded protein: CASRGQGITKNIQYF.

The gene calls are TRBV19 and TRBJ1-1, with 10 bases aligning to TRBD1. CDR1 LNHDA and CDR2 SQIVND come from the germline V gene (reference sequence). This CDR3 is 16 amino acids long. The trim removed 10 bases at V and 5 bases at J, leaving 16 bases unmatched. The DNA of the CDR3 is TGTGCCACCCGTCAAGGGGACAGGGGAGGTAGGACTGAAGCTTTCTTT. Its protein is CATRQGDRGGRTEAFF.

The V call is TRBV6-1, the J call TRBJ2-2; tentative D call: TRBD1 (6 bases). The CDR3 consists of 16 residues. The germline V gene has CDR1 MNHNS and CDR2 SASEGT. Trimming took 2 bases from V and 4 from J, leaving 14 bases between them. As DNA, the CDR3 is TGTGCCAGCAGTGAAACTTGGGGGCCCGGCACCGGGGAGCTGTTTTTT. It codes for CASSETWGPGTGELFF.

As regards this clone: The sample carries other DNA sequences with the same CDR3. CDR3 loop: CATSDPDKPNQPQHF. The CDR3 nucleotides read TGTGCCACCAGTGATCCCGACAAGCCCAATCAGCCCCAGCATTTT. The rearrangement joins TRBV24-1 to TRBJ1-5; D is unresolved. The CDR3 runs 15 residues. Germline CDR1 reads KGHDR; CDR2 reads SFDVKD. Trimming cost V 3 bases and J 3 bases, with 11 bases left between them.

The gene calls are TRBV2 and TRBJ2-5; 12 bases map to TRBD2. Trimming took 1 base from V and 4 from J; bases not matched to a gene: 1. The CDR3 runs to 15 residues. The V gene's germline CDR1 is SNHLY and CDR2 FYNNEI. As DNA, the CDR3 is TGTGCCAGCAGTGAAGGGGGACTAGCGGGAGAGACCCAGTACTTC. Its protein is CASSEGGLAGETQYF.

This clone appeared a single time. The chain is built from TRBV18 and TRBJ1-4; no firm D call. There are 16 residues in the CDR3. Trimming removed 3 bases at V and 8 bases at J, with 19 bases between. CDR1 is KGHSH, CDR2 LQKENI, per germline. CDR3 in DNA: TGTGCCAGCTCACCCCGATTTGAGCGTCAGTCGGAAAAACTGTTTTTT. This sequence encodes CASSPRFERQSEKLFF.

The J gene is TRBJ2-1, the V gene TRBV11-2; TRBD1 is a possible D gene (6 bases). Trimming took 4 bases from V and 7 from J, leaving 17 bases between them. Germline assignment: CDR1 SGHAT and CDR2 FQNNGV. This CDR3 has 15 residues. CDR3 bases: TGTGCCAGCAGCTCAACCTTATTACAGGGAAATGAGCAGTTCTTC. It encodes CASSSTLLQGNEQFF.

The chain carries TRBV6-5 and TRBJ2-7; unclear D gene. The V gene lost 7 bases and the J gene lost 3 bases, with 13 bases spanning the gap. The CDR3 runs to 13 residues. Germline V gene lookup returns CDR1 MNHEY and CDR2 SVGAGI. The CDR3 here is CASTDSWSYEQYF. The CDR3 bases are TGTGCCAGCACTGACTCCTGGAGCTACGAGCAGTACTTC.

To note about this clone: The germline gene is not matched at one end of the junction; a read error may be the cause. The chain employs TRBV7-9 and TRBJ2-7; D is possibly TRBD1 (5 bases). CDR1 is SEHNR and CDR2 is FQNEAQ in the germline V gene (reference sequence). This CDR3 has 12 amino acids. This chain's CDR3 is CASSLAGAAVTF. The CDR3 bases are TGTGCCAGCAGCTTAGCTGGGGCGGCGGTCACTTTC.

Comment on this clone: An end of the junction does not agree with germline; a read error may underlie this. The chain couples TRBV30 to TRBJ2-7, with 8 bases aligning to TRBD1. Per germline, CDR1 GTSNPN and CDR2 SVGIG (reference sequence). The CDR3 is 15 amino acids. The CDR3 loop is CAWSGGTGPSNEQYF. For the CDR3, the DNA is TGTGCCTGGAGTGGAGGGACAGGTCCCTCCAACGAGCAGTACTTC.

The chain combines TRBV24-1 with TRBJ2-5; D is unresolved. Trimming took 0 bases from V and 5 from J, leaving 3 bases between them. CDR1 is KGHDR and CDR2 is SFDVKD in the germline V gene. The CDR3 has 12 amino acids. CDR3 DNA: TGTGCCACCAGTGATTTGCGGGAGACCCAGTACTTC. Translation: CATSDLRETQYF.

V is TRBV7-9 and J is TRBJ1-4, with D unresolved. V was cut by 0 bases and J by 2 bases, with 19 bases left in between. Germline CDR1 and CDR2: SEHNR and FQNEAQ (reference sequence). This CDR3 spans 19 amino acids. For the CDR3, the DNA is TGTGCCAGCAGCTTAGCCCTCGGAGGAGGGAGGACGACTAATGAAAAACTGTTTTTT. Translating it yields CASSLALGGGRTTNEKLFF. The whole variable domain, remainder taken from reference TRBV7-9 and TRBJ1-4, is DTGVSQNPRHKITKRGQNVTFRCDPISEHNRLYWYRQTLGQGPEFLTYFQNEAQLEKSRLLSDRFSAERPKGSFSTLEIQRTEQGDSAMYLCASSLALGGGRTTNEKLFFGSGTQLSVL.